This T cell receptor (beta chain) was profiled in a study of T cell repertoires in cytomegalovirus infection. Study summary: It can be stated that public TCR beta signatures indicated CMV infection as well as a matching HLA type.

The table lists this clonotype with a count of one. CDR3 length: 15 amino acids. Trimming cost V 3 bases and J 5 bases; bases outside gene matches: 5. In germline, CDR1 is SGHTA, CDR2 FQGNSA. Via MiXCR, TCRdb re-called the reads, giving one row per CDR3 protein. This table has around 740,000 distinct CDR3 sequences, 35% appearing once. The sequence was obtained from a human donor in good health (CMV status not recorded). Some clones in this sample may be carry-over from other donors' samples. The sequenced sample consisted of PBMCs. This chain joins TRBV7-2 and TRBJ2-2; 8 bases align to TRBD1. The CDR3 loop reads CASSFKQGVTGELFF. In DNA, the CDR3 is TGTGCCAGCAGCTTTAAACAGGGGGTGACCGGGGAGCTGTTTTTT. The complete variable domain, with remaining parts taken from reference TRBV7-2 and TRBJ2-2, reads GAGVSQSPSNKVTEKGKDVELRCDPISGHTALYWYRQSLGQGLEFLIYFQGNSAPDKSGLPSDRFSAERTGGSVSTLTIQRTQQEDSAVYLCASSFKQGVTGELFFGEGSRLTVL.